Shown below are 14 T cell receptor beta chains from a single sample sequenced in a study of patients and donors after allogeneic stem cell transplantation. TCRdb re-called the RT-PCR reads with MiXCR, one entry per CDR3 protein. The sample lists 800,000 to 1,000,000 distinct CDR3 sequences, approximately 18% seen once, with 5% to 6.5% in the top ten. The sequencing sample was made of blood, either unsorted or a sorted T cell fraction (not recorded which). Receptors originate from a human donor who was either an allogeneic HSCT recipient or a stem cell or donor lymphocyte infusion donor (not recorded which). It is not recorded whose cells these are; they may come from a transplant donor.

This clonotype was observed at least ten times. The chain is built from TRBV15 and TRBJ1-5; D is possibly TRBD1 (5 bases). Germline CDR1 and CDR2: LNHNV and YYDKDF (reference sequence). This CDR3 spans 17 amino acids. The V end was cut by 0 bases, the J end by 7 bases, with 19 bases between. CDR3 nucleotides: TGTGCCACCAGCAGAGACCTTTCGGGGGGGGTCAGCCAGCCCCAGCATTTT. As protein: CATSRDLSGGVSQPQHF.

In its sample, this clonotype was seen a few times. The chain has TRBV7-3 and TRBJ2-1; possible D gene TRBD2, 7 bases. The CDR3 extends over 15 amino acids. V shed 7 bases and J shed 5 bases, with 18 bases lying between them. Germline values: CDR1 SGHTA, CDR2 FQGTGA. The DNA for the CDR3 is TGTGCCAGCAATCCGCGGGGGCTTACAGACAATGAGCAGTTCTTC. It translates to CASNPRGLTDNEQFF.

This clonotype has a handful of counts. The chain recombines TRBV20-1 with TRBJ2-1; 7 bases are shared with TRBD1. This CDR3 contains 16 residues. The germline CDR1 and CDR2 sequences are DFQATT and SNEGSKA (reference sequence). Germline trimming cut 6 bases from V and 4 bases from J; bases unmatched to any gene: 15. This chain's CDR3 is CSANPTGTDIYNEQFF. The CDR3 coding sequence is TGCAGTGCAAACCCAACCGGGACAGATATTTACAATGAGCAGTTCTTC.

This clonotype was seen more than once but under ten times. This chain uses TRBV10-3 with TRBJ1-6; no reliable D call. CDR1 and CDR2 (germline): ENHRY, SYGVKD. V was trimmed by 4 bases and J by 0 bases, leaving 13 bases between them. CDR3 length: 17 residues. The CDR3 region is CAISGTDWSSYNSPLHF. Here the CDR3 DNA reads TGTGCCATCAGTGGAACGGACTGGAGCTCCTATAATTCACCCCTCCACTTT.

V is TRBV29-1 and J is TRBJ2-7; TRBD1 might be the D (6 bases). Trimming shortened V by 6 bases and J by 2 bases, and 8 bases separated the two germline ends. The CDR3 consists of 11 residues. Germline V gives CDR1 SQVTM, CDR2 ANQGSEA. This CDR3 reads CSVRQAYEQYF. The CDR3 DNA reads as TGCAGCGTCCGACAGGCCTACGAGCAGTACTTC.

This clonotype appeared once. The V gene is TRBV30, the J gene TRBJ1-1; TRBD1 matches at 7 bases. After removal of 3 bases from V and 4 bases from J, the junction contained 5 bases not matched to a gene. This CDR3 spans 13 amino acids. Germline V gene data show CDR1 as GTSNPN and CDR2 as SVGIG (reference sequence). CDR3 in amino acids: CAWSPRGGTEAFF. In DNA form, the CDR3 reads TGTGCCTGGAGCCCCAGGGGGGGCACTGAAGCTTTCTTT.

The chain combines TRBV30 with TRBJ2-7; 9 bases align to TRBD1. The CDR3 has 13 residues. Unmatched junction bases numbered 0, after V lost 1 base and J lost 2 bases. Per the germline V gene, CDR1 is GTSNPN and CDR2 is SVGIG (reference sequence). This chain's CDR3 is CAWSGQGAYEQYF. The CDR3 nucleotides are TGTGCCTGGAGTGGACAGGGGGCCTACGAGCAGTACTTC.

This clonotype occurred many times. The chain joins TRBV3-1 to TRBJ2-6; D ambiguous. Germline V gene data show CDR1 as LGHDT and CDR2 as YNNKEL (reference sequence). The CDR3 runs to 14 residues. Deletions cut 4 bases from V and 2 bases from J, with 6 bases between. This CDR3 is CASSLGTGANVLTF. For the CDR3, the DNA is TGTGCCAGCAGCCTGGGGACTGGGGCCAACGTCCTGACTTTC.

The chain carries TRBV9 and TRBJ2-7, with D hard to call. This CDR3 contains 14 residues. Germline values: CDR1 SGDLS, CDR2 YYNGEE. The V gene lost 4 bases and the J gene lost 2 bases, with 13 bases spanning the gap. The chain's CDR3 is CASSIRDTTYEQYF. The CDR3 DNA sequence: TGTGCCAGCAGCATAAGAGACACAACCTACGAGCAGTACTTC.

This clonotype was seen only a few times. This chain links TRBV12-3 or TRBV12-4 with TRBJ2-1; tentative D call: TRBD2 (6 bases). The CDR3 is 15 amino acids. V was shortened by 3 bases and J by 3 bases, with 12 bases between the two germline ends. CDR3 in amino acids: CASSLTRGSYNEQFF. The CDR3 DNA reads as TGTGCCAGCAGTTTGACTAGGGGCAGCTACAATGAGCAGTTCTTC.

The rearrangement uses TRBV5-1 and TRBJ2-7; 7 positions agree with TRBD1. The ends lost 2 bases at V and 6 bases at J; junction bases unmatched: 8. CDR1 and CDR2 (germline): SGHRS, YFSETQ. The CDR3 extends over 14 amino acids. CDR3 residues: CASSFGQDGGEQYF. The CDR3 bases are TGCGCCAGCAGCTTTGGACAGGATGGGGGCGAGCAGTACTTC. The variable domain in full, with the rest retrieved from reference TRBV5-1 and TRBJ2-7, is KAGVTQTPRYLIKTRGQQVTLSCSPISGHRSVSWYQQTPGQGLQFLFEYFSETQRNKGNFPGRFSGRQFSNSRSEMNVSTLELGDSALYLCASSFGQDGGEQYFGPGTRLTVT.

This clonotype has a handful of counts. The rearrangement links TRBV4-3 to TRBJ2-1; D possibly corresponds to TRBD2 (5 bases). The germline CDR1 and CDR2 sequences are LGHNA and YSLEER. Trimming stripped 4 bases from V and 8 bases from J, with 15 bases between. CDR3 length: 14 amino acids. The CDR3 is CASSPTHIGDEQFF. DNA for the CDR3: TGCGCCAGCAGCCCAACCCACATCGGGGATGAGCAGTTCTTC.

In its sample, this clonotype was seen a few times. The genes are TRBV9 and TRBJ1-5; D is unclear. CDR3 size: 15 residues. From germline, CDR1 is SGDLS and CDR2 YYNGEE. Trimming cost V 3 bases and J 6 bases, with 16 bases left between them. The CDR3 loop reads CASSAGDGMGQPQHF. CDR3 coding DNA: TGTGCCAGCAGCGCCGGTGATGGTATGGGTCAGCCCCAGCATTTT. The whole variable domain, remainder taken from reference TRBV9 and TRBJ1-5, is DSGVTQTPKHLITATGQRVTLRCSPRSGDLSVYWYQQSLDQGLQFLIQYYNGEERAKGNILERFSAQQFPDLHSELNLSSLELGDSALYFCASSAGDGMGQPQHFGDGTRLSIL.

The chain is built from TRBV11-2 and TRBJ1-6; D remains unclear. V lost 6 bases and J 7 bases, leaving 16 bases between the germline ends. The germline V gene encodes CDR1 SGHAT and CDR2 FQNNGV. The CDR3 totals 15 residues. CDR3 region: CASSSKADSNSPLHF. CDR3 in DNA: TGTGCCAGCAGTTCAAAGGCAGATAGCAATTCACCCCTCCACTTT.